This T cell receptor (beta chain) was sequenced during a study of T cell responses to AZD1222 COVID-19 vaccine. Study-wide points: In the spike-specific TCR repertoire, nearly half reportedly target unmutated variant regions. Repertoire sampling happened only post peak T cell response. White British ancestry dominated among donors, who included more females, and clonal diversity was possibly underestimated. Mapped onto spike, vaccine-associated CD4 TCRs spanned it and were dominant at 160-218 and 743-854.

Sequencing was performed with immunoSEQ multiplex PCR; in TCRdb, only in-frame clones are kept and a portion is missing. Here the sample spans 150,000 to 200,000 clones, roughly nine tenths being singletons. The ends were cut back, 4 bases at V and 8 bases at J, with 20 bases in the middle. The CDR3 loop spans 14 amino acids. Germline V gene sequence: CDR1 SQVTM, CDR2 ANQGSEA. This clone was recorded only once. Antigen specificity is unknown. Sequenced here: peripheral blood, sampled on day 0 of AZD1222 vaccination. This receptor was obtained from an adult in good health. The chain couples TRBV29-1 to TRBJ1-2; D unclear. CDR3 nucleotide sequence: TGCAGCGTTGCTGAGGAACGGGGAACTTTGGGCTACACCTTC. It encodes CSVAEERGTLGYTF.